The source of this TCR beta chain is a study of blood T cell repertoires in COVID-19. Study-level information: Researchers got acute and convalescent COVID-19 samples from the United States, Italy and Spain. From T cells, B-cell-depleted T cells, or PBMCs came the material, which was cDNA or gDNA.

This CDR3 contains 15 residues. Germline V gives CDR1 MNHNS, CDR2 SASEGT. V dropped 2 bases and J dropped 4 bases, with 15 bases sitting between them. Per the original data handling: Reference gene primers were amplified, and this amplification served to estimate nucleated cell counts. Clones were sequenced by immunoSEQ multiplex PCR, and TCRdb holds only the in-frame ones, with some missing. Clonal size and the V and J genes are those of that table, whereas D and trimming came from the DNA. The sample has under 15,000 clones; approximately 85% are singletons. This clone was detected only a few times.

The sample taken for sequencing was peripheral blood. This rearrangement joins TRBV6-1 to TRBJ2-7, with D possibly matching TRBD1 (5 bases). The sequence was obtained from a human donor in a cohort sampled during active COVID-19. DNA for the CDR3: TGTGCCAGCAGTGAATTTAGGCAGGGAATTTACGAGCAGTACTTC. Protein sequence: CASSEFRQGIYEQYF.